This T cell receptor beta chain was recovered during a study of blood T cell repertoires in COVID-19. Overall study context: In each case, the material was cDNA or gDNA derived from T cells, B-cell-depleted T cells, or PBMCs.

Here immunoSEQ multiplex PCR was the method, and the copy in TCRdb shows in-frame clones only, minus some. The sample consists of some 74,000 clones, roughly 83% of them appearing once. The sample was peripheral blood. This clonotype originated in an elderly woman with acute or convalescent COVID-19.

Written as DNA, the CDR3 is TGTGCCAGCAGATCTAGGGACAGGGTCGGCTACACCTTC. Translating it yields CASRSRDRVGYTF. The chain is built from TRBV5-6 and TRBJ1-2; 9 bases are shared with TRBD1. Germline assignment: CDR1 SGHDT and CDR2 YYEEEE. The J segment lost 8 bases and the V segment lost 5 bases, leaving 7 bases of the junction unmatched. CDR3 length: 13 residues.